This T cell receptor (beta chain) came from a study of cytomegalovirus exposure and HLA in healthy donors. Notes on the study in general: High specificity and sensitivity for cytomegalovirus status were reported for the classifier. A later analysis found common viral pathogens apparently linked to several of the most significant clusters.

The PCR used 60 Vbeta and 13 Jbeta primers. The table came from immunoSEQ multiplex PCR; TCRdb's copy has only in-frame clones and leaves some out. The sample lists roughly 80,000 clones, roughly 80% occurring once. A word on this clone: What it recognizes is unknown.

The specimen was PBMCs. This TCR came from a woman in her thirties in good health and CMV-seronegative.

This CDR3 reads CASSVGQMNTEAFF. Written as DNA, the CDR3 is TGTGCCAGCAGCGTAGGACAGATGAACACTGAAGCTTTCTTT. The rearrangement uses TRBV9 and TRBJ1-1, with D perhaps TRBD1 (5 bases). V lost 0 bases, J lost 0 bases, and 6 bases lay in between. Germline V gene data show CDR1 as SGDLS and CDR2 as YYNGEE. This CDR3 has 14 residues.